This T cell receptor (beta chain) was captured by sequencing in a study of T cell responses to AZD1222 COVID-19 vaccine. Study results and limitations: Repertoires were obtained solely post-peak T cell response. Donors were chiefly white British, with a greater number of females, and clonal diversity was perhaps underestimated.

Some clones are missing from TCRdb's copy, which holds only in-frame ones; the method was immunoSEQ multiplex PCR. The table includes roughly 190,000 clones, 80% to 95% detected once. As for this clone: Its target is unknown.

CDR1 is MNHEY and CDR2 is SVGAGI in the germline V gene. V was pared by 0 bases and J by 4 bases, with 6 bases of the junction left unmatched. The CDR3 totals 16 residues. This receptor was identified in an adult in good health. This rearrangement joins TRBV6-5 to TRBJ1-3; TRBD1 matches 7 bases. The specimen was peripheral blood, collected on day 0 of AZD1222 vaccination. The DNA for the CDR3 is TGTGCCAGCAGTTACTCGGCGACAGGGATCGGAAACACCATATATTTT. It codes for CASSYSATGIGNTIYF.